The 5 T cell receptor beta chains below all came from one sample that was sequenced in a study of blood T cell repertoires in COVID-19. Here immunoSEQ multiplex PCR was the method, and the copy in TCRdb shows in-frame clones only, minus some. The sample yields approximately 200,000 clones, about nine tenths seen once. The sample taken for sequencing was PBMCs or T cells enriched from blood (not recorded which). These receptors originate from a woman aged 25 to 39 who had recovered from COVID-19.

The chain is built from TRBV7-7 and TRBJ2-3, with 7 positions matching TRBD2. The CDR3 consists of 17 residues. V lost 3 bases and J lost 2; bases outside the gene matches: 11. Germline V gives CDR1 SSHAT, CDR2 FNYEAQ (reference sequence). CDR3 loop: CASSFTGGSPPTDTQYF. The CDR3 DNA reads TGTGCCAGCAGCTTCACCGGGGGGTCCCCCCCCACAGATACGCAGTATTTT.

This clone showed up just once. The chain joins TRBV15 to TRBJ1-5; D is unresolved. The CDR3 is 13 residues long. Per germline, CDR1 LNHNV and CDR2 YYDKDF (reference sequence). V was shortened by 3 bases and J by 1 base, with 4 bases between the two germline ends. The CDR3 protein is CATSSQSNQPQHF. CDR3 sequence (DNA): TGTGCCACCAGCAGTCAGAGCAATCAGCCCCAGCATTTT. The full variable domain, completed using reference TRBV15 and TRBJ1-5, is DAMVIQNPRYQVTQFGKPVTLSCSQTLNHNVMYWYQQKSSQAPKLLFHYYDKDFNNEADTPDNFQSRRPNTSFCFLDIRSPGLGDTAMYLCATSSQSNQPQHFGDGTRLSIL.

This clone has just a few counts. This sequence joins TRBV11-2 and TRBJ1-1; D possibly corresponds to TRBD1 (5 bases). Germline V gives CDR1 SGHAT, CDR2 FQNNGV. V dropped 4 bases and J dropped 1 base, with 13 bases sitting between them. The CDR3 covers 15 residues. The CDR3 DNA reads as TGTGCCAGCAGCTACCCGGGACTTAGGAACACTGAAGCTTTCTTT. It translates to CASSYPGLRNTEAFF.

This chain connects TRBV15 to TRBJ2-1, with 9 bases identical to TRBD1. CDR1 is LNHNV and CDR2 is YYDKDF in the germline V gene (reference sequence). This CDR3 has 16 residues. With V trimmed by 1 base and J by 7 bases, 8 bases remained unmatched. This chain's CDR3 is CATSRGTGDWLNEQFF. CDR3 DNA sequence: TGTGCCACCAGCAGAGGGACAGGGGACTGGTTAAATGAGCAGTTCTTC.

The rearrangement uses TRBV4-2 and TRBJ2-7; maybe TRBD2 (6 bases). Trimming removed 0 bases from V and 0 bases from J, with 12 bases in between. CDR3 length: 16 residues. The V gene's germline CDR1 is LGHNA and CDR2 YNFKEQ. DNA of the CDR3: TGTGCCAGCAGCCAAGATCGGGGACTCGGCTCCTACGAGCAGTACTTC. Its protein product is CASSQDRGLGSYEQYF.